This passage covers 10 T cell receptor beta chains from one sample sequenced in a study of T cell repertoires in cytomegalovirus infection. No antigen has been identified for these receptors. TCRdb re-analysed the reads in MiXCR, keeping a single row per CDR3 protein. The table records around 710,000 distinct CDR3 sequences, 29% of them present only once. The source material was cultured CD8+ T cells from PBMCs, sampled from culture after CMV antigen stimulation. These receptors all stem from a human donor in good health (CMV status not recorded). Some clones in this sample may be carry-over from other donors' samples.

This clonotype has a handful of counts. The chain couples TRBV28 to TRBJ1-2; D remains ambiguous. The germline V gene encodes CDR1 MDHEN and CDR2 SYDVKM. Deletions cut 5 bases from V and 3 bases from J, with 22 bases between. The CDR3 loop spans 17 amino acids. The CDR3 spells CASSTLSRTVEDYGYTF. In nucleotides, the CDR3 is TGTGCCAGCAGTACCCTATCCCGCACGGTGGAGGACTATGGCTACACCTTC.

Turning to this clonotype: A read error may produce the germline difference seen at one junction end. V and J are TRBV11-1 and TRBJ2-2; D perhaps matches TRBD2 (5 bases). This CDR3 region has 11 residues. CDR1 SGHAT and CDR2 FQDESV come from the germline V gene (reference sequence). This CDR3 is CASSLAEELFF. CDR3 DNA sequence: TGTGCCAGCAGCCTAGCCGAGGAGCTGTTTTTT.

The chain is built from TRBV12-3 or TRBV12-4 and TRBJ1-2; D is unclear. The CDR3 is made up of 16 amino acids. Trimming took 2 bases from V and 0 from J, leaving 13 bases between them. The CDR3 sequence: CASSLNIVRTNYGYTF. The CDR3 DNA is TGTGCCAGCAGTTTAAATATAGTCCGGACTAACTATGGCTACACCTTC.

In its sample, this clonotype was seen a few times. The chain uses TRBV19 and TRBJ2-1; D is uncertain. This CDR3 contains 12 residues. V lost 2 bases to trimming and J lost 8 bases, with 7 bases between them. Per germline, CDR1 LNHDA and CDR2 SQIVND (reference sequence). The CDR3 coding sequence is TGTGCCAGTAGTATAACTGTGGATGAGCAGTTCTTC. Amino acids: CASSITVDEQFF.

The chain's CDR3 is CASSLTPGQQETQYF. The CDR3 DNA reads as TGTGCCAGCAGCTTAACCCCGGGGCAACAAGAGACCCAGTACTTC. The chain uses TRBV7-8 and TRBJ2-5; either TRBD1 or TRBD2 may supply D (5 bases each). Germline values: CDR1 SGHVS, CDR2 FQNEAQ. V was clipped by 2 bases and J by 2 bases, with 12 bases between them. The CDR3 contains 15 residues.

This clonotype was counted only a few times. The CDR3 DNA sequence: TGTGCCAGCACGGGGACAGGGAAAACTGAAGCTTTCTTT. Protein: CASTGTGKTEAFF. This chain links TRBV6-1 with TRBJ1-1, with 9 bases lining up with TRBD1. Looked up from germline, CDR1 is MNHNS and CDR2 is SASEGT. The CDR3 loop spans 13 amino acids. Trimming at V came to 7 bases and at J to 5 bases, leaving 5 bases not matched to a gene.

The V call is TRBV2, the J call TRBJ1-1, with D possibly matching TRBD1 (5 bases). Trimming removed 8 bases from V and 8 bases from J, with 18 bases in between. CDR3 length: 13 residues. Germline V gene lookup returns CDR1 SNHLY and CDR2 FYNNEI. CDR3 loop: CASGRKGAGEAFF. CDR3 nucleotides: TGTGCCAGCGGAAGAAAAGGGGCGGGAGAAGCTTTCTTT.

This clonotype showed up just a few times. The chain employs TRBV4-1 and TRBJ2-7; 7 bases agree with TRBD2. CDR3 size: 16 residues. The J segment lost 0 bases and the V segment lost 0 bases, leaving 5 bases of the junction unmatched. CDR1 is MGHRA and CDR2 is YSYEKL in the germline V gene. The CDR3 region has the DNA TGCGCCAGCAGCCAAGATGTGACTAGCCTCTCCTACGAGCAGTACTTC. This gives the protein CASSQDVTSLSYEQYF.

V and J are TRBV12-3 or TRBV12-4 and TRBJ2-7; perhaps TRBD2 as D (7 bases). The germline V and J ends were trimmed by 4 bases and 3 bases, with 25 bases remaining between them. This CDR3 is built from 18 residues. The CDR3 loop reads CASSWKLVGGPGLYEQYF. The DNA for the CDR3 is TGTGCCAGCAGTTGGAAACTAGTGGGGGGGCCAGGTCTCTACGAGCAGTACTTC.

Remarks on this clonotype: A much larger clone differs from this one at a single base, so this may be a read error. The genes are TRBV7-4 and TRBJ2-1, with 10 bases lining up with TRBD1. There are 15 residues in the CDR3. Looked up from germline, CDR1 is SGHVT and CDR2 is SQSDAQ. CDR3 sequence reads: CASSSPGQGYNEQSF. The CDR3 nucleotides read TGTGCCAGCAGTTCTCCGGGACAGGGGTACAATGAGCAGTCCTTC.